These 5 T cell receptor beta chains were all obtained from the same sample, sequenced in a study of CD8+ T cells in alopecia areata (dated by TCRdb to the late 2010s). Library method: the immunoSEQ multiplex PCR assay. For TCR sequencing, RNA was extracted from every sample and reverse transcribed into cDNA to serve as template. TCRdb mirrors the immuneACCESS table, restricted to in-frame sequences. Some clones are absent from its copies; in checked studies, under half trace to an unresolved V gene, and the reason for the others is unknown. Recorded for this sample are some 200,000 clones; approximately 45% of them occurred a single time. The ten largest clones add up to over 2% of the sample. According to the study, the label for this sample's treatment or condition signals: oral pan-JAK inhibitor, 5-10 mg twice daily. The sequencing used CD4+ T cells sorted from blood, collected at roughly week 36, from a patient treated with tofacitinib. These receptors were collected from a human donor with alopecia areata.

This clone was seen more than once but under ten times. This CDR3 is also generated by other DNA sequences in the sample. V and J are TRBV29-1 and TRBJ2-5; TRBD2 aligns across 7 bases. The CDR3 runs to 13 residues. V gave up 6 bases and J gave up 2 bases; unmatched junction bases: 6. CDR1 is SQVTM and CDR2 is ANQGSEA in the germline V gene. The CDR3 nucleotides read TGCAGCGTCCGGGACTATAGACAAGAGACCCAGTACTTC. It specifies CSVRDYRQETQYF.

This chain links TRBV6-6 with TRBJ2-7, with 7 bases lining up with TRBD2. Germline lookup yields CDR1 MNHNY and CDR2 SVGAGI (reference sequence). Trimming cost V 3 bases and J 6 bases; bases outside gene matches: 11. The CDR3 is 15 amino acids. The CDR3 sequence is CASSYGGSQRGEQYF. The CDR3 DNA sequence: TGTGCCAGCAGTTATGGCGGGAGTCAACGGGGCGAGCAGTACTTC.

For the CDR3, the DNA is TGTGCCAGCAGTGGGGGGGGAGGGGCCAACGTCCTGACTTTC. It encodes CASSGGGGANVLTF. The rearrangement joins TRBV6-5 to TRBJ2-6; 7 nucleotides agree with TRBD2. V lost 5 bases to trimming and J lost 4 bases; unmatched junction nucleotides: 2. Germline CDR1 is MNHEY and CDR2 is SVGAGI. The length of the CDR3 is 14 residues.

The chain carries TRBV6-4 and TRBJ1-2; no definite D call. The CDR3 is made up of 12 amino acids. V lost 1 base and J 8 bases, leaving 8 bases between the germline ends. Per the germline V gene, CDR1 is MRHNA and CDR2 is SNTAGT. In DNA, the CDR3 is TGTGCCAGCAGTGACTTTGCGGGAGGCTACACCTTC. It is translated as CASSDFAGGYTF.

This sequence joins TRBV5-1 and TRBJ2-1; the D gene is possibly TRBD2 (6 bases). The CDR3 totals 16 residues. V was pared by 1 base and J by 1 base, with 12 bases between. Per germline, CDR1 SGHRS and CDR2 YFSETQ. CDR3 protein: CASSLLVAESYNEQFF. The CDR3 DNA follows: TGCGCCAGCAGCTTGTTGGTAGCGGAGTCCTACAATGAGCAGTTCTTC.